This T cell receptor beta chain comes out of a study of T cell repertoires in cytomegalovirus infection. Study in general: The public TCR beta signatures pointed to both CMV infection and matching HLA type.

From germline, CDR1 is MDHEN and CDR2 SYDVKM. V was cut by 2 bases and J by 0 bases, with 8 bases left in between. The CDR3 extends over 15 amino acids. To note about this clonotype: Antigen: not known.

TCRdb reanalysed the reads using MiXCR and keeps one entry per CDR3 protein. The table records approximately 1,000,000 distinct CDR3 sequences, around 29% of them present only once. Study-wide results and limits: Pooled public TCR beta family frequency picked out CMV carriers with the relevant HLA. Ex vivo responses were dominated by HLA-C-restricted CMV-specific TCR beta clonotypes.

This material consisted of cultured CD8+ T cells from PBMCs, taken from culture after CMV antigen stimulation. J is TRBJ1-3 and V is TRBV28; D is perhaps TRBD1 (6 bases). The sequence derives from a human donor in good health (CMV status not recorded). Some clones in this sample may be carry-over from other donors' samples. In DNA form, the CDR3 reads TGTGCCAGCAGTTTAGACAGGCACTCTGGAAACACCATATATTTT. Its translation is CASSLDRHSGNTIYF.